These T cell receptor beta chains were read from a single sample in a study of T cell responses to AZD1222 COVID-19 vaccine. Data came from immunoSEQ multiplex PCR; TCRdb stores just in-frame clones and leaves some out. The table lists around 210,000 clones, about 95% of them singletons. The sequenced sample was peripheral blood, obtained 28 days after the second dose of the MenACWY control vaccine. These receptors originate from an adult who received the MenACWY meningococcal vaccine as a control. Each CDR3 is given with its conserved first and last residue. The D gene is left open where the match is weak. Size is omitted from some rows. Given values are once, few, many or a class for expanded clones.

D: -; V: TRBV30; J: TRBJ1-1; size: -; CDR3: CAWSDRMNTEAFF; DNA: TGTGCCTGGAGTGACAGGATGAACACTGAAGCTTTCTTT
D: -; V: TRBV11-2; J: TRBJ1-2; size: -; CDR3: CASSFGLRTDHGYTF; DNA: TGTGCCAGCAGCTTTGGTCTCAGGACGGATCATGGCTACACCTTC
D: -; V: TRBV7-3; J: TRBJ1-1; size: -; CDR3: CASSLSRLNTEAFF; DNA: TGTGCCAGCAGCTTAAGCCGCCTGAACACTGAAGCTTTCTTT
D: TRBD2; V: TRBV29-1; J: TRBJ2-1; size: -; CDR3: CSVGTSGVYNEQFF; DNA: TGCAGCGTAGGGACTAGCGGGGTTTACAATGAGCAGTTCTTC
D: -; V: TRBV5-1; J: TRBJ2-5; size: -; CDR3: CASSLQETQYF; DNA: TGCGCCAGCAGCCTCCAAGAGACCCAGTACTTC
D: TRBD1; V: TRBV5-6; J: TRBJ2-5; size: -; CDR3: CASSLQGFQETQYF; DNA: TGTGCCAGCAGCCTACAGGGGTTCCAAGAGACCCAGTACTTC
D: -; V: TRBV5-1; J: TRBJ1-2; size: once; CDR3: CASSETTEPGGDTF; DNA: TGCGCCAGCAGCGAAACGACAGAGCCTGGGGGTGACACCTTC
D: TRBD1; V: TRBV7-2; J: TRBJ2-2; size: -; CDR3: CASSARGSGELFF; DNA: TGTGCCAGCAGCGCCAGGGGGTCCGGGGAGCTGTTTTTT
D: TRBD2; V: TRBV5-1; J: TRBJ2-1; size: once; CDR3: CASTIAGDREQFF; DNA: TGCGCCAGCACGATAGCGGGAGATCGTGAGCAGTTCTTC
D: TRBD2; V: TRBV6-5; J: TRBJ2-2; size: -; CDR3: CASSLAAGGGTGELFF; DNA: TGTGCCAGCAGTTTAGCAGCGGGAGGGGGGACCGGGGAGCTGTTTTTT
D: -; V: TRBV28; J: TRBJ1-5; size: -; CDR3: CASSLLEDGLPQHF; DNA: TGTGCCAGCAGTTTACTGGAGGACGGCTTGCCCCAGCATTTT
D: -; V: TRBV2; J: TRBJ2-1; size: -; CDR3: CASHGILRNEQFF; DNA: TGTGCCAGCCACGGAATACTACGGAATGAGCAGTTCTTC
D: TRBD1; V: TRBV5-6; J: TRBJ1-5; size: -; CDR3: CASSRGQGMGQPQHF; DNA: TGTGCCAGCAGCCGGGGACAGGGGATGGGTCAGCCCCAGCATTTT
D: -; V: TRBV30; J: TRBJ1-3; size: once; CDR3: CAWTVAVGNTIYF; DNA: TGTGCCTGGACCGTGGCTGTTGGAAACACCATATATTTT
D: -; V: TRBV5-8; J: TRBJ1-5; size: once; CDR3: CASSLDGWGNQPQHF; DNA: TGTGCCAGCAGCTTGGACGGGTGGGGGAATCAGCCCCAGCATTTT
D: -; V: TRBV6-1; J: TRBJ1-5; size: -; CDR3: CASSDRENQPQHF; DNA: TGTGCCAGCAGTGATAGGGAGAATCAGCCCCAGCATTTT
D: -; V: TRBV5-1; J: TRBJ2-1; size: -; CDR3: CASSLAAFELFHNEQFF; DNA: TGCGCCAGCAGCTTGGCCGCGTTTGAGCTCTTCCACAATGAGCAGTTCTTC
D: -; V: TRBV6-5; J: TRBJ1-4; size: -; CDR3: CASSYSDSDNEKLFF; DNA: TGTGCCAGCAGTTACTCGGACAGTGACAATGAAAAACTGTTTTTT
D: TRBD1; V: TRBV19; J: TRBJ1-1; size: -; CDR3: CASSTYRGQSTEAFF; DNA: TGTGCCAGTAGTACATACAGGGGGCAGAGCACTGAAGCTTTCTTT
D: TRBD1; V: TRBV6-5; J: TRBJ2-7; size: -; CDR3: CASSIRDRGYEQYF; DNA: TGTGCCAGCAGTATCCGGGACAGGGGCTACGAGCAGTACTTC
D: TRBD1; V: TRBV28; J: TRBJ1-4; size: -; CDR3: CASNLRDRAGEKLFF; DNA: TGTGCCAGCAACTTAAGGGACAGGGCGGGTGAAAAACTGTTTTTT
D: TRBD2; V: TRBV4-2; J: TRBJ2-2; size: few; CDR3: CASSFTGTSVTGELFF; DNA: TGTGCCAGCAGCTTCACCGGGACTAGCGTCACCGGGGAGCTGTTTTTT
D: TRBD2; V: TRBV7-3; J: TRBJ2-2; size: once; CDR3: CASSVIAGEYTGELFF; DNA: TGTGCCAGCAGCGTTATAGCGGGGGAGTACACCGGGGAGCTGTTTTTT
D: TRBD1; V: TRBV9; J: TRBJ1-1; size: once; CDR3: CASSVGGGGTEAFF; DNA: TGTGCCAGCAGCGTAGGAGGGGGCGGCACTGAAGCTTTCTTT
D: -; V: TRBV21-1; J: TRBJ1-4; size: once; CDR3: CASSKEEKGNEKLFF; DNA: TGTGCCAGCAGCAAAGAGGAGAAGGGGAATGAAAAACTGTTTTTT
D: TRBD1; V: TRBV28; J: TRBJ1-2; size: once; CDR3: CASIPGQGVGGYTF; DNA: TGTGCCAGCATCCCGGGACAGGGGGTAGGTGGCTACACCTTC
D: -; V: TRBV6-4; J: TRBJ2-1; size: -; CDR3: CASSDSLETGRGEQFF; DNA: TGTGCCAGCAGTGACTCCCTAGAGACAGGGAGGGGTGAGCAGTTCTTC
D: TRBD2; V: TRBV27; J: TRBJ2-1; size: -; CDR3: CASGISGGIGEQFF; DNA: TGTGCCAGCGGGATAAGCGGGGGGATCGGTGAGCAGTTCTTC
D: -; V: TRBV4-3; J: TRBJ2-2; size: once; CDR3: CASSETGNTGELFF; DNA: TGCGCCAGCAGCGAAACAGGGAACACCGGGGAGCTGTTTTTT
D: -; V: TRBV14; J: TRBJ2-7; size: -; CDR3: CASSQVSGQPYEQYF; DNA: TGTGCCAGCAGCCAAGTGAGTGGACAGCCCTACGAGCAGTACTTC
D: -; V: TRBV6-5; J: TRBJ2-1; size: -; CDR3: CASTNGPWAYNEQFF; DNA: TGTGCCAGCACGAATGGGCCTTGGGCCTACAATGAGCAGTTCTTC
D: TRBD1; V: TRBV24-1; J: TRBJ2-2; size: once; CDR3: CATSNRGLDTGELFF; DNA: TGTGCCACCTCAAACAGGGGTCTAGACACCGGGGAGCTGTTTTTT
D: TRBD1; V: TRBV7-6; J: TRBJ1-2; size: -; CDR3: CASSLARDRGENGYTF; DNA: TGTGCCAGCAGCCTAGCCCGGGACAGGGGGGAGAATGGCTACACCTTC
D: -; V: TRBV19; J: TRBJ1-3; size: -; CDR3: CASSINQLSGNTIYF; DNA: TGTGCCAGTAGTATTAATCAGCTCTCTGGAAACACCATATATTTT
D: -; V: TRBV9; J: TRBJ1-3; size: -; CDR3: CASSVETVGGNTIYF; DNA: TGTGCCAGCAGCGTCGAGACAGTAGGTGGAAACACCATATATTTT
D: TRBD1; V: TRBV9; J: TRBJ2-3; size: -; CDR3: CASSPGDRGSDTQYF; DNA: TGTGCCAGCAGCCCAGGGGACAGGGGATCGGATACGCAGTATTTT
D: -; V: TRBV4-2; J: TRBJ1-6; size: -; CDR3: CASSQEGRNYNSPLHF; DNA: TGTGCCAGCAGCCAAGAGGGGAGAAACTATAATTCACCCCTCCACTTT
D: TRBD1; V: TRBV5-5; J: TRBJ2-1; size: once; CDR3: CASSWRQGRNEQFF; DNA: TGTGCCAGCAGCTGGAGACAGGGGAGGAATGAGCAGTTCTTC
D: -; V: TRBV7-9; J: TRBJ2-7; size: -; CDR3: CASSHEQYF; DNA: TGTGCCAGCAGCCACGAGCAGTACTTC
D: -; V: TRBV7-2; J: TRBJ1-1; size: -; CDR3: CATSQGGNTEAFF; DNA: TGTGCCACCTCCCAGGGAGGAAACACTGAAGCTTTCTTT
D: -; V: TRBV19; J: TRBJ2-7; size: -; CDR3: CASSELGLRGEQYF; DNA: TGTGCCAGTAGTGAACTAGGCCTAAGGGGAGAGCAGTACTTC
D: -; V: TRBV19; J: TRBJ1-5; size: once; CDR3: CASKSLGDGDFSNQPQHF; DNA: TGTGCCAGTAAGTCTCTCGGGGACGGCGACTTTAGCAATCAGCCCCAGCATTTT
D: -; V: TRBV14; J: TRBJ2-7; size: -; CDR3: CASSQPGTPHYEQYF; DNA: TGTGCCAGCAGCCAACCTGGGACTCCCCACTACGAGCAGTACTTC
D: -; V: TRBV28; J: TRBJ2-5; size: -; CDR3: CASSQHTRGTQYF; DNA: TGTGCCAGCAGTCAGCACACTCGGGGGACCCAGTACTTC
D: -; V: TRBV21-1; J: TRBJ1-5; size: -; CDR3: CASTQLLLRGGGPQHF; DNA: TGTGCCAGCACCCAGTTACTTCTCAGGGGGGGTGGGCCCCAGCATTTT